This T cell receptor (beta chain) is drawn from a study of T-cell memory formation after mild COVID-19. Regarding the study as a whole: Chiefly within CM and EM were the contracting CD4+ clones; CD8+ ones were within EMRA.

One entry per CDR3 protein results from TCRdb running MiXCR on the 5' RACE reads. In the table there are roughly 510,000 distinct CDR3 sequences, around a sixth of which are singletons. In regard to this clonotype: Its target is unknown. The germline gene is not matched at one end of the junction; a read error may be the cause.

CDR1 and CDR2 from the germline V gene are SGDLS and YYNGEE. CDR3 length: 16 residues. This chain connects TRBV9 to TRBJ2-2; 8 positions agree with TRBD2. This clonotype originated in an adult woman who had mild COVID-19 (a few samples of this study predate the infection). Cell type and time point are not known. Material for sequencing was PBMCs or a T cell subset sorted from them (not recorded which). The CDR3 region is CASSVGPGGNTVELFF. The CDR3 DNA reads TGTGCCAGCAGCGTCGGTCCGGGGGGGAACACCGTGGAGCTGTTTTTT.